This TCR beta chain emerged from a study of OX40 agonist ivuxolimab in advanced cancers. Across the study: Patients' therapy was ivuxolimab, an antibody that acts as an agonist of OX40 (CD134).

Drawing of blood for sampling happened at baseline, at cycle 4 day 1, and at cycle 7 day 1. Findings and limits, study-wide: The antigen specificity of the peripheral T cells (those that were expanded) was not determined.

As for this clone: As yet, its antigen is unknown.

Using immunoSEQ multiplex PCR, the repertoire was profiled, and TCRdb retains in-frame clones only, with some absent. The sample carries roughly 25,000 clones, around 75% recorded once. Germline V gives CDR1 SGHRS, CDR2 YFSETQ. V was cut by 0 bases and J by 0 bases, with 15 bases left in between. This CDR3 has 17 residues. The source of this sequence is an adult with an advanced solid tumor such as melanoma, head and neck, liver or kidney cancer. V and J are TRBV5-1 and TRBJ1-1; D is unresolved. The specimen comprised CD4+ or CD8+ T cells sorted from blood, sampled in a trial of the OX40 agonist ivuxolimab. In DNA form, the CDR3 reads TGCGCCAGCAGCTTGGGAGTGGGTTCGGCTCTGAACACTGAAGCTTTCTTT. This sequence encodes CASSLGVGSALNTEAFF.